A single sample is the source of the 17 T cell receptor beta chains below, sequenced in a study of blood T cell repertoires in COVID-19. Libraries were prepared by immunoSEQ multiplex PCR; TCRdb keeps only in-frame clonotypes and omits some of them. The data show tens of thousands of clones, with almost 85% seen just once and under 11% held by the top ten. The source material was peripheral blood. The receptor source for this set is a man aged 55 to 70 with acute or convalescent COVID-19.

The sample holds a few counts of this clone. The genes are TRBV4-1 and TRBJ1-2; D perhaps matches TRBD1 (6 bases). The ends were cut back, 2 bases at V and 3 bases at J, with 16 bases in the middle. Germline-derived CDR1 and CDR2 are MGHRA and YSYEKL. This CDR3 spans 16 amino acids. The chain's CDR3 is CASSQPSIQGYYGYTF. DNA of the CDR3: TGCGCCAGCAGCCAACCAAGTATTCAGGGGTACTATGGCTACACCTTC.

The rearrangement uses TRBV7-2 and TRBJ2-1; 12 bases are a match to TRBD2. Per the germline V gene, CDR1 is SGHTA and CDR2 is FQGNSA. V shed 5 bases and J 5 bases; nucleotides not matched to a gene: 13. The CDR3 is 18 residues long. Here the CDR3 DNA reads TGTGCCAGCAGCCTCCGACTAGCGGGGGCCCCCAGAGACAATGAGCAGTTCTTC. Its translation: CASSLRLAGAPRDNEQFF. The full variable domain, with the rest looked up from reference TRBV7-2 and TRBJ2-1, is GAGVSQSPSNKVTEKGKDVELRCDPISGHTALYWYRQSLGQGLEFLIYFQGNSAPDKSGLPSDRFSAERTGGSVSTLTIQRTQQEDSAVYLCASSLRLAGAPRDNEQFFGPGTRLTVL.

V gene TRBV28 combines with J gene TRBJ2-5; 7 bases align to TRBD1. The V segment lost 5 bases and the J segment 0 bases; nucleotides outside the gene matches: 6. In germline, CDR1 is MDHEN, CDR2 SYDVKM. The CDR3 is 15 amino acids. Written as DNA, the CDR3 is TGTGCCAGCAGTGGAAAACAGGGGTACCAAGAGACCCAGTACTTC. The encoded protein is CASSGKQGYQETQYF.

V and J are TRBV5-5 and TRBJ1-3; TRBD1 might be the D (6 bases). The CDR3 sequence is 15 residues long. The ends were cut back, 0 bases at V and 4 bases at J, with 11 bases in the middle. Germline values: CDR1 SGHKS, CDR2 YYEKEE (reference sequence). As DNA, the CDR3 is TGTGCCAGCAGCTTGGACAGGGCAGGAGGAAACACCATATATTTT. Protein: CASSLDRAGGNTIYF.

The chain couples TRBV11-2 to TRBJ2-1, with 7 bases identical to TRBD2. The CDR3 contains 15 residues. CDR1 is SGHAT, CDR2 FQNNGV, per germline. Unmatched junction bases numbered 13, after V lost 7 bases and J lost 7 bases. Here the CDR3 DNA reads TGTGCCAGCACCCATGGCTTATGGGAGGGAAATGAGCAGTTCTTC. The encoded protein is CASTHGLWEGNEQFF.

V is TRBV4-3 and J is TRBJ2-7; 8 bases fit TRBD2. V lost 0 bases to trimming and J lost 5 bases; unmatched junction nucleotides: 6. The germline V gene encodes CDR1 LGHNA and CDR2 YSLEER. The CDR3 sequence is 15 residues long. The DNA of the CDR3 is TGCGCCAGCAGCCAAGATGGAATAGCGGGAAACGAGCAGTACTTC. It specifies CASSQDGIAGNEQYF.

The chain carries TRBV19 and TRBJ2-4; D uncertain. CDR1 is LNHDA and CDR2 is SQIVND in the germline V gene (reference sequence). V lost 5 bases to trimming and J lost 0 bases, with 8 bases between them. The CDR3 is 14 amino acids. CDR3 amino acids: CASSDSIAKNIQYF. In nucleotides, the CDR3 is TGTGCCAGTAGTGATAGCATAGCCAAAAACATTCAGTACTTC.

The rearrangement joins TRBV10-3 to TRBJ1-1; no definite D call. The CDR3 is 14 amino acids. The germline V gene encodes CDR1 ENHRY and CDR2 SYGVKD. With 3 bases removed from V and 4 bases from J, the gap between germline ends came to 12 bases. The CDR3 DNA reads as TGTGCCATCAGTGATCGGGGAAAGGTCACTGAAGCTTTCTTT. Translation: CAISDRGKVTEAFF.

V is TRBV9 and J is TRBJ1-5; D is ambiguous. The germline V and J ends were trimmed by 2 bases and 7 bases, with 10 bases remaining between them. Germline values: CDR1 SGDLS, CDR2 YYNGEE. CDR3 length equals 13 residues. CDR3 sequence: CASSVGGSQPQHF. Written as DNA, the CDR3 is TGTGCCAGCAGCGTCGGAGGGTCACAGCCCCAGCATTTT.

CDR3 coding DNA: TGTGCCAGCAGTCGGCCGCCGGGACTAGGGGAGGATACGCAGTATTTT. Amino acids: CASSRPPGLGEDTQYF. The V gene is TRBV6-2 or TRBV6-3, the J gene TRBJ2-3; 8 bases agree with TRBD2. The CDR3 has 16 amino acids. Germline V CDR1 and CDR2: MNHEY, SVGEGT. The ends lost 5 bases at V and 6 bases at J; junction bases unmatched: 13.

This clone was observed once. J is TRBJ2-3 and V is TRBV19, with 8 bases lining up with TRBD2. J gave up 3 bases and V 7 bases, and 12 bases lay outside the gene matches. This CDR3 has 16 amino acids. Per germline, CDR1 LNHDA and CDR2 SQIVND (reference sequence). CDR3 coding DNA: TGTGCCAGTAAACCATCGGGGGGGGCGGGAACAGATACGCAGTATTTT. Residues: CASKPSGGAGTDTQYF.

The chain joins TRBV19 to TRBJ2-2; a weak D match, TRBD2 (6 bases). CDR3 length: 15 residues. CDR1 and CDR2 (germline): LNHDA, SQIVND (reference sequence). Trimming shortened V by 10 bases and J by 7 bases, and 22 bases separated the two germline ends. The CDR3 region has the DNA TGTGCCACTGGGGGGAGCTTAGCCGGAGTCGGGGAGCTGTTTTTT. It is translated as CATGGSLAGVGELFF.

The chain is built from TRBV5-4 and TRBJ1-4; 9 nucleotides align to TRBD1. This CDR3 is 13 amino acids long. CDR1 and CDR2 (germline): SGHNT, YYREEE (reference sequence). Germline trimming cut 5 bases from V and 7 bases from J; bases unmatched to any gene: 3. CDR3 protein: CASSTGGGEKLFF. The CDR3 coding sequence is TGTGCCAGCAGTACAGGGGGCGGTGAAAAACTGTTTTTT.

The chain carries TRBV6-4 and TRBJ1-2; 11 bases are a match to TRBD1. In germline, CDR1 is MRHNA, CDR2 SNTAGT. Trimming removed 3 bases from V and 7 bases from J; junction bases left unmatched: 13. This CDR3 comprises 17 residues. The CDR3 loop is CASSEDRGPARWCGYTF. CDR3 sequence (DNA): TGTGCCAGCAGTGAGGACAGGGGGCCCGCTCGTTGGTGTGGCTACACCTTC.

The chain links TRBV28 to TRBJ1-1; D not resolved. Germline values: CDR1 MDHEN, CDR2 SYDVKM. CDR3 length: 13 residues. Trimming took 6 bases from V and 3 from J, leaving 11 bases between them. The CDR3 sequence: CASSTTTDTEAFF. The DNA of the CDR3 is TGTGCCAGCAGCACCACTACGGACACTGAAGCTTTCTTT.

This clone was recorded only once. The chain combines TRBV29-1 with TRBJ2-1, with 13 positions matching TRBD2. V shed 7 bases, J shed 6 bases, and the junction held 6 bases outside the gene matches. The CDR3 loop spans 14 amino acids. In germline, CDR1 is SQVTM, CDR2 ANQGSEA. CDR3 sequence (DNA): TGCAGCGCCCCAACTAGCGGGAGGGCCAATGAGCAGTTCTTC. Its protein product is CSAPTSGRANEQFF.

This chain connects TRBV4-1 to TRBJ2-7; possible D gene TRBD2, 5 bases. The CDR3 runs 16 residues. The ends were cut back, 2 bases at V and 5 bases at J, with 19 bases in the middle. Germline CDR1 is MGHRA and CDR2 is YSYEKL. CDR3 residues: CASSQMERANSDEQYF. In nucleotides, the CDR3 is TGCGCCAGCAGCCAAATGGAGAGGGCAAATTCCGACGAGCAGTACTTC.